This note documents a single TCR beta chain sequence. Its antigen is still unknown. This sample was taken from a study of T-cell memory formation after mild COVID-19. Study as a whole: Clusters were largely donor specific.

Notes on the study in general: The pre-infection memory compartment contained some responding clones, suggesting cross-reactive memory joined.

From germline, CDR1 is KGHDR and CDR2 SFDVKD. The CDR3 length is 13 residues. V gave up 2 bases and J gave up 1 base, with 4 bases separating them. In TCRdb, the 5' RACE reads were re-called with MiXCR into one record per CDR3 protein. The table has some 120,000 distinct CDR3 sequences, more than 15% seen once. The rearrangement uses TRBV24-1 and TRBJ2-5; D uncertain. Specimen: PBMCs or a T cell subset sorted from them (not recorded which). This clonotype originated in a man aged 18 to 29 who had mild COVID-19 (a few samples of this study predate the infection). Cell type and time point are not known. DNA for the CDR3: TGTGCCACCAGTGATTCACTCCAAGAGACCCAGTACTTC. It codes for CATSDSLQETQYF.